These 11 T cell receptor beta chains came from one sample sequenced in a study. One entry per CDR3 protein results from TCRdb running MiXCR on the 5' RACE reads. Seen here are 55,000 to 75,000 distinct CDR3 sequences, more than 25% observed once, and the top ten hold roughly 2.5%. The sample was tumor-infiltrating naive CD4+ T cells sorted from the breast tumor. Described subset: naive CD4+ T cells, CD4+CD45RA+CD25-. These receptors were taken from a female donor with breast cancer.

This clonotype has a handful of counts. V gene TRBV3-1 combines with J gene TRBJ2-7; TRBD2 matches at 9 bases. Germline loops: CDR1 LGHDT, CDR2 YNNKEL (reference sequence). J was trimmed by 3 bases and V by 1 base; bases with no gene match: 4. The CDR3 loop spans 15 amino acids. The CDR3 DNA is TGTGCCAGCAGCCAAGTCATGACTAGCGGCTACGAGCAGTACTTC. Translated, it gives CASSQVMTSGYEQYF.

The genes are TRBV5-6 and TRBJ1-5, with 10 bases fitting TRBD1. The V and J ends lost 4 bases and 6 bases, in that order; junction bases with no gene match: 7. The CDR3 is 15 amino acids. Germline values: CDR1 SGHDT, CDR2 YYEEEE. CDR3 amino acids: CASSETGGGPQPQHF. The CDR3 DNA reads as TGTGCCAGCAGCGAGACAGGGGGCGGTCCTCAGCCCCAGCATTTT.

The rearrangement links TRBV5-5 to TRBJ1-6; 9 nucleotides match TRBD1. Trimming took 0 bases from V and 9 from J; bases not matched to a gene: 4. The CDR3 totals 15 residues. Germline V gene lookup returns CDR1 SGHKS and CDR2 YYEKEE (reference sequence). The CDR3 nucleotides read TGTGCCAGCAGCTTGGACGACAGGGGGATTTCACCCCTCCACTTT. Translated: CASSLDDRGISPLHF. Complete variable domain (other parts from reference TRBV5-5 and TRBJ1-6): DAGVTQSPTHLIKTRGQQVTLRCSPISGHKSVSWYQQVLGQGPQFIFQYYEKEERGRGNFPDRFSARQFPNYSSELNVNALLLGDSALYLCASSLDDRGISPLHFGNGTRLTVT.

Comments on this clonotype: A read error may produce the germline difference seen at one junction end. This chain connects TRBV29-1 to TRBJ2-2; 9 bases match TRBD1. This CDR3 contains 14 residues. Germline CDR1 and CDR2: SQVTM and ANQGSEA. The CDR3 DNA sequence: TGCAGCGTTGATGACAGGGGGAACACCGGGGAGCTGCTTTTT. Encoded protein: CSVDDRGNTGELLF.

With regard to this clonotype: A read error is possible here, since a much larger clone lies one base away. No conserved phenylalanine or tryptophan is present at the end of the CDR3, so a read error is the likely explanation. The chain recombines TRBV12-3 or TRBV12-4 with TRBJ1-1; D is undetermined. V was clipped by 4 bases and J by 11 bases, with 11 bases between them. The CDR3 extends over 11 amino acids. The CDR3 spells CASSSGLTAFS. DNA of the CDR3: TGTGCCAGCAGTTCCGGACTAACGGCTTTCTCT.

This clonotype has only a few counts. The chain is built from TRBV20-1 and TRBJ1-3, with TRBD1 matching over 8 bases. The trim removed 6 bases at V and 3 bases at J, leaving 4 bases unmatched. CDR1 is DFQATT, CDR2 SNEGSKA, per germline (reference sequence). CDR3 size: 13 residues. The CDR3 loop reads CSAGQGYGNTIYF. The CDR3 coding sequence is TGCAGTGCAGGACAGGGATATGGAAACACCATATATTTT.

A few counts support this clonotype. The chain links TRBV6-2 or TRBV6-3 to TRBJ2-7; TRBD2 is a possible D gene (5 bases). The germline CDR1 and CDR2 sequences are MNHEY and SVGEGT. The CDR3 runs 16 residues. V shed 6 bases and J shed 0 bases, with 18 bases lying between them. CDR3 DNA sequence: TGTGCCAGCAGCCGGGGTAGTACGTTCTTCTCCTACGAGCAGTACTTC. Encoded protein: CASSRGSTFFSYEQYF.

This clonotype came up a few times. The rearrangement uses TRBV28 and TRBJ2-7; the match to TRBD1 covers 7 bases. The germline V gene has CDR1 MDHEN and CDR2 SYDVKM. V lost 5 bases, J lost 0 bases, and 7 bases stayed unmatched. The CDR3 is 15 residues long. In nucleotides, the CDR3 is TGTGCCAGCAGTGTAACAGGGGTTTCCTCCTACGAGCAGTACTTC. Translated: CASSVTGVSSYEQYF.

This clonotype was seen a single time. The genes are TRBV5-5 and TRBJ2-1; D is perhaps TRBD2 (7 bases). CDR3 size: 16 residues. Germline V lookup: CDR1 SGHKS, CDR2 YYEKEE (reference sequence). V lost 3 bases and J lost 4, with 17 bases in between. The CDR3 spells CASSYERGGGYNEQFF. CDR3 nucleotide sequence: TGTGCCAGCAGCTATGAAAGGGGGGGTGGTTACAATGAGCAGTTCTTC.

The chain uses TRBV7-9 and TRBJ2-2; the D is unclear. V was pared by 2 bases and J by 3 bases, with 4 bases between. This CDR3 comprises 13 residues. The V gene's germline CDR1 is SEHNR and CDR2 FQNEAQ (reference sequence). Here the CDR3 reads CASSLQHTGELFF. The CDR3, as DNA: TGTGCCAGCAGCTTACAGCACACCGGGGAGCTGTTTTTT.

The gene calls are TRBV5-1 and TRBJ1-5; D ambiguous. V lost 4 bases to trimming and J lost 5 bases, with 13 bases between them. The CDR3 has 14 amino acids. Germline V gives CDR1 SGHRS, CDR2 YFSETQ. This chain's CDR3 is CASSAGPNDQPQHF. CDR3 sequence (DNA): TGCGCCAGCAGCGCCGGGCCGAATGATCAGCCCCAGCATTTT.